This T cell receptor beta chain was sequenced for a study of blood T cell repertoires in COVID-19. Using immunoSEQ multiplex PCR, the repertoire was profiled, and TCRdb retains in-frame clones only, with some absent. The sample contains 140,000 to 150,000 clones, 60% to 80% of which appear only once. The TCR comes from a man aged 45 to 65 with active or convalescent COVID-19. The sample was peripheral blood.

The CDR3 reads CASSYSVSSYNSPLHF. DNA for the CDR3: TGTGCCAGCAGTTACTCGGTCAGCTCCTATAATTCACCCCTCCACTTT. This chain links TRBV6-6 with TRBJ1-6; D gene unclear. This CDR3 has 16 residues. Germline values: CDR1 MNHNY, CDR2 SVGAGI (reference sequence). Trimming removed 0 bases from V and 0 bases from J, with 6 bases in between.